Detailed here is one T cell receptor beta chain. There are 12 residues in the CDR3. J gave up 7 bases and V 1 base, and 0 bases lay outside the gene matches. CDR1 and CDR2 from the germline V gene are SEHNR and FQNEAQ (reference sequence). TCRdb's table, derived via immunoSEQ multiplex PCR, lists solely in-frame clones and lacks some. The sample includes about 160,000 clones, roughly 80% of them seen just once. The data originate from a study of blood T cell repertoires in COVID-19. The sequence came from a woman aged 80 or over with acute or convalescent COVID-19. Specimen: peripheral blood. This chain uses TRBV7-9 with TRBJ1-2; 7 bases line up with TRBD1. For the CDR3, the DNA is TGTGCCAGCAGCTTAGGGGACAGTGGCTACACCTTC. This translates into CASSLGDSGYTF.